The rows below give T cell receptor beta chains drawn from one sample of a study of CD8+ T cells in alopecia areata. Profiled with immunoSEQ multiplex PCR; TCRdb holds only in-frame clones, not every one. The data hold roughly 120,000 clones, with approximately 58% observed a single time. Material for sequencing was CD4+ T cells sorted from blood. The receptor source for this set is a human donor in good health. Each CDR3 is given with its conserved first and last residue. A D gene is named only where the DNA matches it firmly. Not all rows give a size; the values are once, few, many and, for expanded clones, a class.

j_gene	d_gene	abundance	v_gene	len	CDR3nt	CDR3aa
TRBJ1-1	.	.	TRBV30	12	TGTGCCTGGAAGGGGGGAGGCTCTGAAGCTTTCTTT	CAWKGGGSEAFF
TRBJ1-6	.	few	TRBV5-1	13	TGCGCCAGCAGCACTGACACGGATTCACCCCTCCACTTT	CASSTDTDSPLHF
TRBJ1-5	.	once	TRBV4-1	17	TGCGCCAGCAGCCAAGCTCATGGGGTCCAGTCTTATCAGCCCCAGCATTTT	CASSQAHGVQSYQPQHF
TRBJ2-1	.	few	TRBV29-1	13	TGCAGCGTCCTATCAAGATTCTACAATGAGCAGTTCTTC	CSVLSRFYNEQFF
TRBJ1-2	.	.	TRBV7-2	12	TGTGCCAGCAGCTCAGGCCTTTATGGCTACACCTTC	CASSSGLYGYTF
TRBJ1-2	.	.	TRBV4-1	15	TGCGCCAGCAGCCAAGAGGCCAGCCTTAACTATGGCTACACCTTC	CASSQEASLNYGYTF
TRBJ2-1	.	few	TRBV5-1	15	TGCGCCAGCAGTCGGTCTGTACAATCCTACAATGAGCAGTTCTTC	CASSRSVQSYNEQFF
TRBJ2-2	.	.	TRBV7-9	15	TGTGCCAGCAGCAAGACCAACGTAGTCACCGGGGAGCTGTTTTTT	CASSKTNVVTGELFF
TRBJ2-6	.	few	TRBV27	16	TGTGCCAGCAGTAAGTGGGAGATCTCTGGGGCCAACGTCCTGACTTTC	CASSKWEISGANVLTF
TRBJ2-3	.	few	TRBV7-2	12	TGTGCCAGCAGACCCAGCACAGATACGCAGTATTTT	CASRPSTDTQYF
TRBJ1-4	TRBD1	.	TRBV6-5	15	TGTGCCAGCAGTTCGATGACAGGGGGAGACGAAAAACTGTTTTTT	CASSSMTGGDEKLFF
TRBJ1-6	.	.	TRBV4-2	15	TGTGCCAGCAGCCACCCCGGGGGACATAATTCACCCCTCCACTTT	CASSHPGGHNSPLHF
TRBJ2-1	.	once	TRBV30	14	TGTGCCTGGTCCGGGACACTTGTGGTAAATGAGCAGTTCTTC	CAWSGTLVVNEQFF
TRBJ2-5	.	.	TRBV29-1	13	TGCAGCGCAGTTGACCGCCCACGGGAGACCCAGTACTTC	CSAVDRPRETQYF
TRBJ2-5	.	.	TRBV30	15	TGTGCCTGGACCCCCGGTGGCAGGAACCAAGAGACCCAGTACTTC	CAWTPGGRNQETQYF
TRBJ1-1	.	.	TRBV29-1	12	TGCAGCGTTAACCTGCAGAACACTGAAGCTTTCTTT	CSVNLQNTEAFF
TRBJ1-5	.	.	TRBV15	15	TGTGCCACCAGCAGAGCAGGGATTAGCAATCAGCCCCAGCATTTT	CATSRAGISNQPQHF
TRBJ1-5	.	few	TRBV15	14	TGTGCCACCAGCATTCAAAATAGCAATCAGCCCCAGCATTTT	CATSIQNSNQPQHF
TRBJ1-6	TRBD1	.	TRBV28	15	TGTGCCAGCAGTGTCCCACAGGGGGCGAGTTCACCCCTCCACTTT	CASSVPQGASSPLHF
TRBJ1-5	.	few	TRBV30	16	TGTGCCTGGAGTCCCCGTAGTTGGTACTTCAATCAGCCCCAGCATTTT	CAWSPRSWYFNQPQHF
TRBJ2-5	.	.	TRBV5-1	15	TGCGCCAGCAGCTTGGGAACAAACAACCAAGAGACCCAGTACTTC	CASSLGTNNQETQYF
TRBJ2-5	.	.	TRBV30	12	TGTGCCTGGGGAGGCCTACAAGAGACCCAGTACTTC	CAWGGLQETQYF
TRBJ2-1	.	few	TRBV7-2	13	TGTGCCAGCAGCTTCCACAGGGTCGAGGAGCAGTTCTTC	CASSFHRVEEQFF
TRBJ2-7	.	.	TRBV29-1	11	TGCAGCGTCCTAGTCTCCTACGAGCAGTACTTC	CSVLVSYEQYF
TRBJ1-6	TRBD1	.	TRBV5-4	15	TGTGCCAGCAGCACACCCACAGGGGGCTATTCACCCCTCCACTTT	CASSTPTGGYSPLHF
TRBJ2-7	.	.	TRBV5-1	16	TGCGCCAGCAGCTTGGGACCCGAAAAGGTAAACTACGAGCAGTACTTC	CASSLGPEKVNYEQYF
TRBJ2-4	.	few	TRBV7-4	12	TGTGCCAGCAGCCCCGTGGAAGACATTCAGTACTTC	CASSPVEDIQYF
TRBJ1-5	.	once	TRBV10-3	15	TGTGCCATCAGTGAGTCGCCCCCCAACGGGCAGCCCCAGCATTTT	CAISESPPNGQPQHF
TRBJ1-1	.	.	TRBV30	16	TGTGCCTGGAGTGTCCCTCCCCCCACGGTGAACACTGAAGCTTTCTTT	CAWSVPPPTVNTEAFF
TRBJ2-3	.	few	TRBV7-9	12	TGTGCCAGCAGCTTAGCGCCAGATACGCAGTATTTT	CASSLAPDTQYF
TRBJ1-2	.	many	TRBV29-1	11	TGCAGCGTTAGCCGTGGAGTTGGCTACACCTTC	CSVSRGVGYTF
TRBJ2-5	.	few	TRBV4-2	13	TGTGCCAGCAGCCTAAACCAGCAAGAGACCCAGTACTTC	CASSLNQQETQYF
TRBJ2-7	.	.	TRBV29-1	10	TGCAGCGTTTCAGGGGACGGGCAGTACTTC	CSVSGDGQYF
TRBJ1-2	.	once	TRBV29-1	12	TGCAGCGTTGAAGGGAAGGGGTCTGGCTACACCTTC	CSVEGKGSGYTF
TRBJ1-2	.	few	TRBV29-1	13	TGCAGCGTTGCCCAGGGGCAAATCTATGGCTACACCTTC	CSVAQGQIYGYTF
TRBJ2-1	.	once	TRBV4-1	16	TGCGCCAGCAGCCAAGATCCGGTCTTACGTAACAATGAGCAGTTCTTC	CASSQDPVLRNNEQFF
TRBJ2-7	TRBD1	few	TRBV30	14	TGTGCCTGGAGGGGACAGGGAGATCACTACGAGCAGTACTTC	CAWRGQGDHYEQYF
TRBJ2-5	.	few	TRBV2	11	TGTGCCAGCAGTGACGAGGGGACCCAGTACTTC	CASSDEGTQYF
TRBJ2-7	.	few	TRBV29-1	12	TGCAGCGTTGGGTGGGGCTCCTACGAGCAGTACTTC	CSVGWGSYEQYF
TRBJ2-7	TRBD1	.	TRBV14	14	TGTGCCAGCAGCACGCGACAGGGGTACTACGAGCAGTACTTC	CASSTRQGYYEQYF
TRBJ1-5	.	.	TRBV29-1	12	TGCAGCGTTGCCCAGGTAGGCCAGCCCCAGCATTTT	CSVAQVGQPQHF
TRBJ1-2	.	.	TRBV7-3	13	TGTGCCAGCAGCTTAAAGGGAAACTATGGCTACACCTTC	CASSLKGNYGYTF
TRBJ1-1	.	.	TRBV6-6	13	TGTGCCAGCAGGGCGACACTTACCACTGAAGCTTTCTTT	CASRATLTTEAFF
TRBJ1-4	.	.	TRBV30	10	TGTGCCTGGATGGATGAAAAACTGTTTTTT	CAWMDEKLFF
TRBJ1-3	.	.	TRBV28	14	TGTGCCAGCAGTTTCGGGGTCCCTGGAAACACCATATATTTT	CASSFGVPGNTIYF
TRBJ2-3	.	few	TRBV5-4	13	TGTGCCAGCAGCCACGGCGGGGCACCGACGCAGTATTTT	CASSHGGAPTQYF
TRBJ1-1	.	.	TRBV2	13	TGTGCCAGCAGTGGGACAGTAACTGGTGAAGCTTTCTTT	CASSGTVTGEAFF
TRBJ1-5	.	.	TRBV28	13	TGTGCAGGAGGGCCTGATAGCAATCAGCCCCAGCATTTT	CAGGPDSNQPQHF